The 8 T cell receptor beta chains below come from one sample, sequenced in a study of blood T cells in healthy people across ages. The use of a sample-barcoded 5' primer and a J-beta primer mix characterized a second PCR of roughly 6 to 11 cycles. TCRdb passed the 5' RACE reads through MiXCR, listing each CDR3 protein once. There are around 750,000 distinct CDR3 sequences in the sample; 40% to 65% occur only once, and around 40% lies in the top ten. Sequences were obtained from blood. Receptors were obtained from an elderly man in good health.

The J gene is TRBJ1-5, the V gene TRBV20-1, with 7 bases matching TRBD1. CDR1 and CDR2 from the germline V gene are DFQATT and SNEGSKA (reference sequence). The J segment lost 4 bases and the V segment lost 0 bases, leaving 6 bases of the junction unmatched. CDR3 length: 15 amino acids. Here the CDR3 DNA reads TGCAGTGCTAGAGATCGACAGGGTGGAAATCAGCCCCAGCATTTT. This encodes CSARDRQGGNQPQHF.

The rearrangement joins TRBV20-1 to TRBJ2-1; 8 bases align to TRBD2. CDR1 is DFQATT, CDR2 SNEGSKA, per germline (reference sequence). The CDR3 spans 14 residues. J was trimmed by 7 bases and V by 2 bases; bases with no gene match: 7. The CDR3 bases are TGCAGTGCTAGACGGCGGGAGGACCGAAATGAGCAGTTCTTC. Translation gives CSARRREDRNEQFF.

The chain combines TRBV29-1 with TRBJ1-2; 8 positions agree with TRBD1. After removal of 4 bases from V and 6 bases from J, the junction contained 7 bases not matched to a gene. The CDR3 is 13 amino acids. Per the germline V gene, CDR1 is SQVTM and CDR2 is ANQGSEA. CDR3 amino acids: CSVGQGLSNGYTF. Written as DNA, the CDR3 is TGCAGCGTTGGACAGGGGTTGAGCAATGGCTACACCTTC.

The sample holds one count of this clonotype. The V gene is TRBV24-1, the J gene TRBJ2-1; 9 bases line up with TRBD1. V lost 2 bases, J lost 9 bases, and 7 bases stayed unmatched. Germline CDR1 reads KGHDR; CDR2 reads SFDVKD. The CDR3 is 15 residues long. CDR3 nucleotide sequence: TGTGCCACCAGTGATTCCGGGACAGGGAGTGGTGAGCAGTTCTTC. Translation: CATSDSGTGSGEQFF.

This clonotype was recorded once. The chain uses TRBV4-2 and TRBJ2-2; 8 positions match TRBD1. After removal of 0 bases from V and 3 bases from J, the junction contained 6 bases not matched to a gene. CDR3 length: 17 residues. The germline V gene encodes CDR1 LGHNA and CDR2 YNFKEQ. The CDR3: CASSQDYRGEDTGELFF. The CDR3 DNA sequence: TGTGCCAGCAGCCAAGATTACAGGGGGGAGGACACCGGGGAGCTGTTTTTT.

V is TRBV6-6 and J is TRBJ1-1; D not certain. The ends were cut back, 7 bases at V and 0 bases at J, with 12 bases in the middle. Germline CDR1 MNHNY, CDR2 SVGAGI (reference sequence). The CDR3 length is 14 residues. The CDR3 sequence: CASIKTIMNTEAFF. CDR3 DNA sequence: TGTGCCAGCATAAAGACGATTATGAACACTGAAGCTTTCTTT.

This chain joins TRBV24-1 and TRBJ2-2; 8 nucleotides match TRBD1. The germline V gene encodes CDR1 KGHDR and CDR2 SFDVKD. CDR3 length equals 14 residues. V trimming: 9 bases; J trimming: 4 bases; junction bases outside the gene matches: 6. The CDR3 DNA is TGTGCCACCTCAGACAGGGGCAGCACCGGGGAGCTGTTTTTT. Translating gives CATSDRGSTGELFF.

This clonotype was seen only a few times. The V gene is TRBV7-3, the J gene TRBJ2-1, with 7 nucleotides matching TRBD2. Germline V CDR1 and CDR2: SGHTA, FQGTGA. The ends lost 5 bases at V and 5 bases at J; junction bases unmatched: 3. This CDR3 is built from 13 residues. The CDR3, as DNA: TGTGCCAGCAGCCTAGCGGCCCACAATGAGCAGTTCTTC. Encoded protein: CASSLAAHNEQFF.